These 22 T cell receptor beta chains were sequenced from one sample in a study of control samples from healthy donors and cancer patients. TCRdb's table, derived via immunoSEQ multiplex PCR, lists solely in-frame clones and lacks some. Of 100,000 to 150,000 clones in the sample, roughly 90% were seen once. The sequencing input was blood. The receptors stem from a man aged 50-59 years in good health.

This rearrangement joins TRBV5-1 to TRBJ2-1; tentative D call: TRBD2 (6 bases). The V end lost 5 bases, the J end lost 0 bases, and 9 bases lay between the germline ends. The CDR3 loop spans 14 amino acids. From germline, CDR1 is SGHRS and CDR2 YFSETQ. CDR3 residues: CASRVADSYNEQFF. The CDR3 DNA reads TGCGCCAGCAGGGTAGCGGACTCCTACAATGAGCAGTTCTTC.

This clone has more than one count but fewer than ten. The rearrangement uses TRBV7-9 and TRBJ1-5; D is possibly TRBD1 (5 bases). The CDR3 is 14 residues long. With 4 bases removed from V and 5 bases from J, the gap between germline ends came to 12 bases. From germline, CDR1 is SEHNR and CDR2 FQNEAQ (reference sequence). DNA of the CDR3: TGTGCCAGCAGCTGTATAAGGGGATATCAGCCCCAGCATTTT. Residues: CASSCIRGYQPQHF.

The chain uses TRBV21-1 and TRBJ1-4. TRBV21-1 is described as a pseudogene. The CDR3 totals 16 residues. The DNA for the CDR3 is TGTGCCAGCAGCAAAGAGCGGCCGGCAACTGATGAAAAACTGTTTTTT. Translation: CASSKERPATDEKLFF.

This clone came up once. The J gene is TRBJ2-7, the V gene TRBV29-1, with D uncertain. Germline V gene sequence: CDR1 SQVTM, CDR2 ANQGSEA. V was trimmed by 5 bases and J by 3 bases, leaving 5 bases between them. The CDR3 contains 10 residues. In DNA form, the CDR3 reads TGCAGCGTTCTACACTACGAGCAGTACTTC. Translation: CSVLHYEQYF.

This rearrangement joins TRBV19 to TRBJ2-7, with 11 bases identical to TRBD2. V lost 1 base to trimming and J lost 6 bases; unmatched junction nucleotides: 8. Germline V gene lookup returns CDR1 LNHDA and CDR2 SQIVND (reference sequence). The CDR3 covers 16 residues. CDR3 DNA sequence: TGTGCCAGTAGTATAGGATCGGGGCTAGCGGGGGGCGAGCAGTACTTC. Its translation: CASSIGSGLAGGEQYF.

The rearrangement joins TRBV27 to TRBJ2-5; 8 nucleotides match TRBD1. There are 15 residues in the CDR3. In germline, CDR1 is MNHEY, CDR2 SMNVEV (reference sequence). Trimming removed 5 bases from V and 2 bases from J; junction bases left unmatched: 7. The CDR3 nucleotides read TGTGCCAGCAGTCCCCTGGACAGGGATCAAGAGACCCAGTACTTC. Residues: CASSPLDRDQETQYF.

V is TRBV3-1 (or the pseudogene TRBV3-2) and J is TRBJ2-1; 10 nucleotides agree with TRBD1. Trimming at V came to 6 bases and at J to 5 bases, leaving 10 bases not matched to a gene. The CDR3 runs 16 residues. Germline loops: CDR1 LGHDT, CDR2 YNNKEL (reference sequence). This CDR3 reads CASSPRTGGTNNEQFF. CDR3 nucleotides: TGTGCCAGCAGTCCTCGGACAGGGGGGACGAACAATGAGCAGTTCTTC.

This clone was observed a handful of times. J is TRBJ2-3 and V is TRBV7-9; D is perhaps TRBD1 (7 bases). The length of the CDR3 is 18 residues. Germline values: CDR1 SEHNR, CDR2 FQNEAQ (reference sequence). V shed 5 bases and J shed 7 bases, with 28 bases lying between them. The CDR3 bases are TGTGCCAGCAGCCCAAGGGGAGGACAGGATGCCGTAAGGAATACGCAGTATTTT. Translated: CASSPRGGQDAVRNTQYF. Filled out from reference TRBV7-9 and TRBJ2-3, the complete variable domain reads DTGVSQNPRHKITKRGQNVTFRCDPISEHNRLYWYRQTLGQGPEFLTYFQNEAQLEKSRLLSDRFSAERPKGSFSTLEIQRTEQGDSAMYLCASSPRGGQDAVRNTQYFGPGTRLTVL.

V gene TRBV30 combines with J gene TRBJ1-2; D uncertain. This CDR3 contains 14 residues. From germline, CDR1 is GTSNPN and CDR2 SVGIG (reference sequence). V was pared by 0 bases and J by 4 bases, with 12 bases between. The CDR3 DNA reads TGTGCCTGGAGTGTCGGTCTAACCCTCTATGGCTACACCTTC. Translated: CAWSVGLTLYGYTF.

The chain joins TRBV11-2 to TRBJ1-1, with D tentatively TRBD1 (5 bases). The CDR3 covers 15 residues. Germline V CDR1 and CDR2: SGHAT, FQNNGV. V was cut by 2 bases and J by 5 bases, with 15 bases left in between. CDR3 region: CASSLWARDDTEAFF. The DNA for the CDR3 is TGTGCCAGCAGCTTATGGGCCAGGGACGATACTGAAGCTTTCTTT. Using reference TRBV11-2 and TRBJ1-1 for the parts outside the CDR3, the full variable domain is EAGVAQSPRYKIIEKRQSVAFWCNPISGHATLYWYQQILGQGPKLLIQFQNNGVVDDSQLPKDRFSAERLKGVDSTLKIQPAKLEDSAVYLCASSLWARDDTEAFFGQGTRLTVV.

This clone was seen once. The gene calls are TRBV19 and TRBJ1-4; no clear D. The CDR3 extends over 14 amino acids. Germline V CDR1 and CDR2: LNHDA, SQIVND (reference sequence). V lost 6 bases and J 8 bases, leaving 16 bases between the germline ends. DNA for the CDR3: TGTGCCAGTAGACCCGGGTCCGGCGAGGAAAAACTGTTTTTT. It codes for CASRPGSGEEKLFF. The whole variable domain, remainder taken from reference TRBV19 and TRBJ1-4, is DGGITQSPKYLFRKEGQNVTLSCEQNLNHDAMYWYRQDPGQGLRLIYYSQIVNDFQKGDIAEGYSVSREKKESFPLTVTSAQKNPTAFYLCASRPGSGEEKLFFGSGTQLSVL.

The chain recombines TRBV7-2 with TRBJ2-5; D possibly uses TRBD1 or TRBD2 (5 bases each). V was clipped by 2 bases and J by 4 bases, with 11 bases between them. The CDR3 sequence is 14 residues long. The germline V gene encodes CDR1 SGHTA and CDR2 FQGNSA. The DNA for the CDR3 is TGTGCCAGCAGCTTAAGGAGGCAGGGAGAGACCCAGTACTTC. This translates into CASSLRRQGETQYF.

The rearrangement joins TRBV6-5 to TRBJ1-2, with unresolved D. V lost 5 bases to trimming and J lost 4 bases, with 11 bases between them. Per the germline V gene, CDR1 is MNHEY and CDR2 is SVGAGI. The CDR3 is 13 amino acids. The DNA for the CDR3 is TGTGCCAGCAGTCCCGGAAATTCCTATGGCTACACCTTC. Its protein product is CASSPGNSYGYTF.

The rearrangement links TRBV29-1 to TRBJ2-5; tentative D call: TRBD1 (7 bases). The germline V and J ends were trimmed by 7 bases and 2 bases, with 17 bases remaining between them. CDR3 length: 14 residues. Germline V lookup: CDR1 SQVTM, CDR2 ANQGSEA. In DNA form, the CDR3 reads TGCAGCGAGTCGACAGGGAGGTGGCAAGAGACCCAGTACTTC. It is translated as CSESTGRWQETQYF.

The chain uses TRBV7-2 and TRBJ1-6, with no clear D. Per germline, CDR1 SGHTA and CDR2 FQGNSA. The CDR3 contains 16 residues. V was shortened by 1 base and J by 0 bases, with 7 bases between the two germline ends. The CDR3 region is CASSLVSSSYNSPLHF. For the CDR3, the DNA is TGTGCCAGCAGCTTAGTCTCAAGCTCCTATAATTCACCCCTCCACTTT. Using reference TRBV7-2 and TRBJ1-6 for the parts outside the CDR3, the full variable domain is GAGVSQSPSNKVTEKGKDVELRCDPISGHTALYWYRQSLGQGLEFLIYFQGNSAPDKSGLPSDRFSAERTGGSVSTLTIQRTQQEDSAVYLCASSLVSSSYNSPLHFGNGTRLTVT.

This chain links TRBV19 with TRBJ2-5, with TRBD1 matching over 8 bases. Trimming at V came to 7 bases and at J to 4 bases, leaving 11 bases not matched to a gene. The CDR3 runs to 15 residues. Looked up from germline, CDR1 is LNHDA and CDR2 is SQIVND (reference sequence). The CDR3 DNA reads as TGTGCCAGTACCCCGACAGGGGCGAGTTCAGAGACCCAGTACTTC. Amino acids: CASTPTGASSETQYF.

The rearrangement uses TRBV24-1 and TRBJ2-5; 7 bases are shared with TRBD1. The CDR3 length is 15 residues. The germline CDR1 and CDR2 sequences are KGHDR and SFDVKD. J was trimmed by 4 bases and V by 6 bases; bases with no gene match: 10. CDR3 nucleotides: TGTGCCACCAGTAGAGGCAGGGGGAACGGAGAGACCCAGTACTTC. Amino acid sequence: CATSRGRGNGETQYF.

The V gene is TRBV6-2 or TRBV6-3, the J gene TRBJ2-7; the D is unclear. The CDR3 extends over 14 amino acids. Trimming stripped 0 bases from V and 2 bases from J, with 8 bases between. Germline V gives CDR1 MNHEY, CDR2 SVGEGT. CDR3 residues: CASSYSPQTYEQYF. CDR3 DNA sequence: TGTGCCAGCAGTTACTCGCCCCAGACCTACGAGCAGTACTTC.

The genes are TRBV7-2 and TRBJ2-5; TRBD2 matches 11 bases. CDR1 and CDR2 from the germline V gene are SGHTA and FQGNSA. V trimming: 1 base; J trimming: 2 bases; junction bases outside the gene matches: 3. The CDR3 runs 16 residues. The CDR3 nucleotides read TGTGCCAGCAGCTTAGTAGCGGGGGGGTATCAAGAGACCCAGTACTTC. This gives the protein CASSLVAGGYQETQYF.

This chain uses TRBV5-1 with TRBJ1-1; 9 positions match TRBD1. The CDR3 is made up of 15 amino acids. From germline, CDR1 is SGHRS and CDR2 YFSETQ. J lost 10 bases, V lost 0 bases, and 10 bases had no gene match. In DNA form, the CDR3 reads TGCGCCAGCAGCTTGGGTCCGGGACAGGGTAGAATAGCTTTCTTT. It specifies CASSLGPGQGRIAFF.

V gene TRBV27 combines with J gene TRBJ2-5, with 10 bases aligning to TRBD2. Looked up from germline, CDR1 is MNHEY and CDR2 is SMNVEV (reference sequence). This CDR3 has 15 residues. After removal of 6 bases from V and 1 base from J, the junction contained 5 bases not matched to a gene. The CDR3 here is CASSGLAASQETQYF. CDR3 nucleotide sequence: TGTGCCAGCAGCGGACTAGCGGCAAGCCAAGAGACCCAGTACTTC.

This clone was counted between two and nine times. Here the CDR3 reads CATSLGRGEAFF. CDR3 nucleotides: TGTGCCACCAGTCTCGGCAGGGGGGAAGCTTTCTTT. The chain is built from TRBV24-1 and TRBJ1-1; 7 positions agree with TRBD1. The germline gives CDR1 KGHDR, CDR2 SFDVKD. J was trimmed by 8 bases and V by 6 bases; bases with no gene match: 5. The CDR3 has 12 residues.